This T cell receptor (beta chain) was profiled in a study of blood T cell repertoires in COVID-19. Across the study: The United States, Italy and Spain supplied acute and convalescent COVID-19 samples. PBMCs, B-cell-depleted T cells, or T cells were the source of the cDNA or gDNA that made up the material.

The data were produced by immunoSEQ multiplex PCR, yet TCRdb's version contains in-frame clones alone and is incomplete. The sample contains 400,000 or so clones, around 90% of which appear only once. V lost 5 bases to trimming and J lost 0 bases; unmatched junction nucleotides: 9. Germline V gene lookup returns CDR1 LNHDA and CDR2 SQIVND (reference sequence). This CDR3 spans 16 amino acids. Enrollment of patients from Seattle took place during active infection, with longitudinal follow-up. This clone was detected a few times. The V gene is TRBV19, the J gene TRBJ2-7, with 8 bases that match TRBD1. Sequenced material: peripheral blood. The TCR was taken from a man aged 18 to 35 with COVID-19, enrolled during active disease. CDR3 residues: CASSGRSGQASYEQYF. The CDR3 DNA reads as TGTGCCAGTAGTGGGCGATCGGGACAGGCCTCCTACGAGCAGTACTTC.